This T cell receptor beta chain was sequenced for a study of cytotoxic CD8 clonotypes in ibrutinib-treated CLL. Study-level results: Clonality increased at ibrutinib response, then returned toward baseline at progression. Baseline-level clonality went beyond age-matched healthy donors and moved in step with circulating CD8+ T-cell counts.

This clone was seen more than once but under ten times. Its antigen is not known. CDR1 and CDR2 (germline): SNHLY, FYNNEI. V dropped 4 bases and J dropped 6; count of bases not matched to a gene: 3. The CDR3 contains 13 residues. TCRdb's table, derived via immunoSEQ multiplex PCR, lists solely in-frame clones and lacks some. The sample has approximately 300,000 clones, around four fifths seen once. The sequence came from a human donor with chronic lymphocytic leukemia. V and J are TRBV2 and TRBJ1-3; 7 bases map to TRBD1. This sample comprised PBMCs, obtained before ibrutinib treatment. The CDR3 here is CASSGGGENTIYF. In DNA, the CDR3 is TGTGCCAGCAGTGGAGGGGGCGAAAACACCATATATTTT.